Below are 2 T cell receptor beta chains sequenced from a single sample in a study of control samples from healthy donors and cancer patients. Libraries were prepared by immunoSEQ multiplex PCR; TCRdb keeps only in-frame clonotypes and omits some of them. The table records roughly 120,000 clones, approximately 94% of them present only once. Material: PBMCs. These receptors came from a man aged 50 or older with head and neck cancer.

The chain joins TRBV3-1 (or the pseudogene TRBV3-2) to TRBJ1-5, with no clear D. Germline loops: CDR1 LGHDT, CDR2 YNNKEL (reference sequence). The CDR3 loop spans 13 amino acids. Trimming left V 4 bases short and J 4 bases short, with 8 bases between. The CDR3 loop reads CASSPRLNQPQHF. CDR3 coding DNA: TGTGCCAGCAGCCCTCGGTTAAATCAGCCCCAGCATTTT.

This chain links TRBV4-3 with TRBJ2-7; 10 bases are shared with TRBD1. J lost 3 bases, V lost 1 base, and 0 bases had no gene match. Germline V CDR1 and CDR2: LGHNA, YSLEER. The CDR3 contains 14 residues. CDR3 amino acids: CASSQGDRGYEQYF. In DNA, the CDR3 is TGCGCCAGCAGCCAAGGGGACAGGGGCTACGAGCAGTACTTC.